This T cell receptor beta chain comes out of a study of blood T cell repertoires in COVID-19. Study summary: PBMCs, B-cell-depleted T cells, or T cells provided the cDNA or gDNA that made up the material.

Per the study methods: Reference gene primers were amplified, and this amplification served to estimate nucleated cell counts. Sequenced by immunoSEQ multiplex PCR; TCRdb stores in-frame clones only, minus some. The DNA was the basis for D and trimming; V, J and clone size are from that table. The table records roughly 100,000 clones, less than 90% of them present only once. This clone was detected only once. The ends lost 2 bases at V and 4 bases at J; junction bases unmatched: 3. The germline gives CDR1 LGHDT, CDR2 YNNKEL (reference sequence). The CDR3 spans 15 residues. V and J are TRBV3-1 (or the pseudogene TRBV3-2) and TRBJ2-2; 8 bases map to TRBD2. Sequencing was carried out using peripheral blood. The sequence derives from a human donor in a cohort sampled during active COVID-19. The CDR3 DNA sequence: TGTGCCAGCAGCCAATTCGCGGGAGGCACCGGGGAGCTGTTTTTT. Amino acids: CASSQFAGGTGELFF.